The T cell receptor (beta chain) described here comes from a study of Graves' ophthalmopathy and Graves' hyperthyroidism. Study in general: The stable label applied to hyperthyroidism with no ophthalmopathy within 18 months of follow-up.

RNA transcripts provided the template for amplifying TCR beta CDR3 regions. HTBI-primed first-round RT-PCR preceded second-round multiplex PCR. TCRdb called the multiplex PCR reads again in MiXCR, with one record for every CDR3 protein. The top ten hold about 4% of the sample, which has 580,000 or so distinct CDR3 sequences, 35% to 40% seen once. With regard to this clonotype: Antigen: not known.

Study-wide points: Discrimination between ophthalmopathy and stable hyperthyroidism by a 13-signature model showed about 89% sensitivity and over 70% specificity. Sensitivity of approximately 70% and specificity of 72.22% were achieved by the model that predicted ophthalmopathy progression.

The CDR3 consists of 14 residues. Losses at the gene ends were 4 bases for V and 3 bases for J; bases not matched to a gene: 6. Per germline, CDR1 SQVTM and CDR2 ANQGSEA. The sample was peripheral blood or thyroid tissue (not recorded which). The origin of this receptor is an adult man with Graves' hyperthyroidism. The chain carries TRBV29-1 and TRBJ2-7; 10 bases are a match to TRBD1. The CDR3 DNA reads TGCAGCGTTGGACAGGGGGCAAACGACTACGAGCAGTACTTC. The encoded protein is CSVGQGANDYEQYF.